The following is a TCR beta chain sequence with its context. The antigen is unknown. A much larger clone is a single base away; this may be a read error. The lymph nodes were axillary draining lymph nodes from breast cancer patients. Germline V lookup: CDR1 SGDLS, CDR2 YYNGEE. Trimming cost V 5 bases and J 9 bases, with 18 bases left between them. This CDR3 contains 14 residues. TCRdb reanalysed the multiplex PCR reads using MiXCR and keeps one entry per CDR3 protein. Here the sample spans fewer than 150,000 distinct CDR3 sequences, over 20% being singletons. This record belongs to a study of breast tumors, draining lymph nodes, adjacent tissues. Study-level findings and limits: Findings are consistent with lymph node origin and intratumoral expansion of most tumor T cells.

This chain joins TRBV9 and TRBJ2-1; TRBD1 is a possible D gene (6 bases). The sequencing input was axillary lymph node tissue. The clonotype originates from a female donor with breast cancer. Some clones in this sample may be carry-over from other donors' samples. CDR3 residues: CASRAQGPGSEQFF. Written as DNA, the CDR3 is TGTGCCAGCAGGGCACAGGGTCCAGGCAGTGAGCAGTTCTTC.